This T cell receptor (beta chain) is from a study of OX40 agonist ivuxolimab in advanced cancers. About the study: The treatment was a fully human IgG2 OX40 agonist, ivuxolimab. Every 2 weeks, patients got intravenous ivuxolimab at one of six dose levels (0.01-10 mg/kg). Whole-study findings and limits: In CD8+ T cells, expanded clones were on average more numerous than in CD4+.

Germline V CDR1 and CDR2: SQVTM, ANQGSEA. The CDR3 has 14 residues. V gave up 1 base and J gave up 6 bases, with 15 bases separating them. The table came from immunoSEQ multiplex PCR; TCRdb's copy has only in-frame clones and leaves some out. The table has around 36,000 clones, around four fifths seen once; the top ten hold 20% to 25%. Points on this clone: No antigen is known for it.

This TCR was sampled from an adult with an advanced solid tumor such as melanoma, head and neck, liver or kidney cancer. This chain joins TRBV29-1 and TRBJ1-2; no definite D call. The specimen was CD4+ or CD8+ T cells sorted from blood, collected in a trial of the OX40 agonist ivuxolimab. CDR3 nucleotides: TGCAGCGTTGAAGGTAGTGAGGGTACCGATGGCTACACCTTC. Its protein product is CSVEGSEGTDGYTF. Together with reference TRBV29-1 and TRBJ1-2, the CDR3 gives the full variable domain: SAVISQKPSRDICQRGTSLTIQCQVDSQVTMMFWYRQQPGQSLTLIATANQGSEATYESGFVIDKFPISRPNLTFSTLTVSNMSPEDSSIYLCSVEGSEGTDGYTFGSGTRLTVV.